Listed here is a single TCR beta chain. The sample is drawn from a study of blood T cell repertoires in COVID-19. The overall study: The cDNA or gDNA used as material had been derived from T cells, B-cell-depleted T cells, or PBMCs.

The age range of participants was 18 to 89 years, with residence in about two dozen US areas. Sequencing used immunoSEQ multiplex PCR; TCRdb keeps in-frame clones, though not all of them. The sample carries roughly 250,000 clones, roughly 93% recorded once. V was clipped by 5 bases and J by 13 bases; unmatched bases: 2. Germline lookup yields CDR1 MDHEN and CDR2 SYDVKM. The CDR3 has 11 amino acids. This TCR was recovered from a woman aged 40 to 50 with acute COVID-19. Sequences were obtained from PBMCs or T cells enriched from blood (not recorded which). The chain recombines TRBV28 with TRBJ1-5; 10 positions agree with TRBD1. The CDR3 loop reads CASSGGQGQHF. In nucleotides, the CDR3 is TGTGCCAGCAGTGGGGGACAGGGGCAGCATTTT.